This TCR beta chain was sequenced in a study of T-cell memory formation after mild COVID-19. This CDR3 has 17 amino acids. CDR1 and CDR2 from the germline V gene are SGDLS and YYNGEE. Trimming removed 3 bases from V and 0 bases from J, with 16 bases in between. This clonotype was seen a handful of times. One entry per CDR3 protein, called by TCRdb with MiXCR from the 5' RACE reads. The sample lists about 350,000 distinct CDR3 sequences, approximately 14% occurring once. Sample: PBMCs or a T cell subset sorted from them (not recorded which). This sequence joins TRBV9 and TRBJ1-3; D perhaps matches TRBD1 (6 bases). The receptor comes from a man younger than 35 who had mild COVID-19 (a few samples of this study predate the infection). Cell type and time point are not known. The CDR3 spells CASSDLLGGTSGNTIYF. Written as DNA, the CDR3 is TGTGCCAGCAGCGACCTACTAGGGGGGACCTCTGGAAACACCATATATTTT.